These T cell receptor beta chains were read from a single sample in a study of blood T cell repertoires in COVID-19. Data came from immunoSEQ multiplex PCR; TCRdb stores just in-frame clones and leaves some out. The sample shows approximately 400,000 clones, around 90% of them seen only once. The source material was PBMCs or T cells enriched from blood (not recorded which). The receptors were sampled from a young woman who had recovered from COVID-19. Each CDR3 is given without its conserved first and last residue. The order of the fields is V gene, CDR3 protein.

>TRBV5-4
ASRTAQGWTEAF
>TRBV30
AWKLARNEQF
>TRBV13
ASSPGQGVYGYT
>TRBV7-3
ASSLQGYAEAF
>TRBV14
ASSLRQELYYEQY
>TRBV12-3/TRBV12-4
ASSPVRGYGYT
>TRBV25-1
ASSARQGMKRY
>TRBV7-9
ASSLGGRHYGYT
>TRBV27
ASSPLGGGQPQH
>TRBV2
ASIRGLLSDTQY
>TRBV23-1
ASSHRGSNQPQH
>TRBV6-2/TRBV6-3
ASSFFSGANTEAF
>TRBV30
AWNRQGTNYGYT
>TRBV9
ASSQRGDGYT
>TRBV21-1
ASSKKRASGGTYEQY
>TRBV7-2
ASSLTRAAGTEAF
>TRBV5-8
ASSLAYGYT
>TRBV2
ASSEPLSREPQH
>TRBV12-3/TRBV12-4
ASSLAAAREQY
>TRBV6-2/TRBV6-3
ASSLGLAALHTDTQY
>TRBV6-5
ASSYQQGGGNTIY
>TRBV9
ASSVTGGAANTGELF
>TRBV5-4
ASSLATGLSYEQY
>TRBV3-1/TRBV3-2
ASSQDLRAGGTDTQY
>TRBV12-3/TRBV12-4
ASSYFSEKLF
>TRBV12-3/TRBV12-4
ASSLLGGEQY
>TRBV3-1/TRBV3-2
ASSLRQENTEAF
>TRBV6-5
ASTRSGRDGYT
>TRBV12-5
ASGLRSGGPRDEQF
>TRBV6-2/TRBV6-3
ASSWMQGYGYT
>TRBV30
AWRGRANTEAF
>TRBV3-1/TRBV3-2
ASSRTGASGKSTNTQY
>TRBV7-9
ASSLAPNSGELF
>TRBV5-5
ASSWELAGTYNEQF
>TRBV21-1
ASSKEAGEKGKLGIYFEQY
>TRBV6-5
ASKGQGNTGELF
>TRBV19
ASTRQGDFYEQY
>TRBV13
ASSLGGGSQPQH
>TRBV6-5
ASSYATANSGNTIY
>TRBV5-1
ASSRDSDYGYT
>TRBV2
ASSAGTADTQY
>TRBV23-1
ASSQQNRDRGYGYT
>TRBV28
ASSLPISMRDTEAF
>TRBV15
ATSHGQGWSEAF
>TRBV5-1
ASSFSPPADTEAF
>TRBV7-9
ASSSNRGRTEAF
>TRBV6-7
ASSSPTGFDCVLRSYEQY
>TRBV3-1/TRBV3-2
ASSQVGGGADTQY
>TRBV7-7
ASSLREDRGDTGELF
>TRBV28
ASRRRGRWETGELF
>TRBV5-5
ASSLGGQGSGYGYT
>TRBV5-6
ASSPPGDEQY
>TRBV5-1
ASRRDSHLDTEAF
>TRBV2
ASMDHGTRLAGELF
>TRBV29-1
SVEKQFGETQY
>TRBV5-1
ASSLAGGQETQY
>TRBV7-8
ASSLDGDTEAF